These 31 T cell receptor beta chains were sequenced from one sample in a study of chemoradiotherapy in HPV16-positive cancers. The repertoire was sequenced with immunoSEQ multiplex PCR; TCRdb's copy has only in-frame clones and lacks some. Found here are 5,000 or so clones, approximately 90% of them singletons; the top ten hold roughly 9.1%. The sample consisted of tumor tissue, taken from a patient who underwent chemoradiotherapy. These receptors were collected from a human donor with HPV-associated anogenital cancer.

The CDR3: CASSPDPGGLAGSEQYF. The CDR3 DNA reads as TGTGCCAGCAGCCCCGACCCAGGAGGGCTAGCGGGGAGCGAGCAGTACTTC. V gene TRBV5-4 combines with J gene TRBJ2-7, with TRBD2 identical over 9 bases. CDR1 is SGHNT, CDR2 YYREEE, per germline (reference sequence). Trimming took 4 bases from V and 6 from J; bases not matched to a gene: 17. The CDR3 is 17 residues long.

The genes are TRBV5-1 and TRBJ2-3; 9 nucleotides agree with TRBD1. J gave up 6 bases and V 4 bases, and 9 bases lay outside the gene matches. The CDR3 consists of 15 residues. From germline, CDR1 is SGHRS and CDR2 YFSETQ. The DNA of the CDR3 is TGCGCCAGCAGCCGAGGACAGGGGAATGCGGATACGCAGTATTTT. Amino acids: CASSRGQGNADTQYF.

The rearrangement links TRBV7-2 to TRBJ1-4; the D is unclear. The germline gives CDR1 SGHTA, CDR2 FQGNSA. The CDR3 consists of 15 residues. V dropped 4 bases and J dropped 4 bases, with 13 bases sitting between them. The chain's CDR3 is CASSSGKHSNEKLFF. For the CDR3, the DNA is TGTGCCAGCAGCTCTGGGAAGCACAGTAATGAAAAACTGTTTTTT.

The rearrangement uses TRBV9 and TRBJ1-2, with TRBD1 matching 11 bases. The germline gives CDR1 SGDLS, CDR2 YYNGEE. This CDR3 comprises 16 residues. The trim removed 0 bases at V and 4 bases at J, leaving 5 bases unmatched. The CDR3: CASSVGDRGEGYGYTF. In DNA, the CDR3 is TGTGCCAGCAGCGTAGGGGACAGGGGGGAAGGCTATGGCTACACCTTC.

V gene TRBV4-1 combines with J gene TRBJ1-5; a weak D match, TRBD1 (6 bases). The CDR3 covers 13 residues. The V and J ends lost 2 bases and 7 bases respectively, with 9 bases between them. CDR1 and CDR2 from the germline V gene are MGHRA and YSYEKL. This CDR3 is CASSQTGIQPQHF. CDR3 sequence (DNA): TGCGCCAGCAGCCAAACAGGGATACAGCCCCAGCATTTT.

The gene calls are TRBV7-3 and TRBJ2-6; the D call may be TRBD1 or TRBD2 (5 bases each). CDR3 size: 13 residues. Germline CDR1 and CDR2: SGHTA and FQGTGA. Trimming pared 8 bases from V and 0 bases from J, leaving 5 bases between. Written as DNA, the CDR3 is TGTGCCAGCGGGGGCTCTGGGGCCAACGTCCTGACTTTC. Residues: CASGGSGANVLTF. The full variable domain, its missing parts supplied by reference TRBV7-3 and TRBJ2-6, is GAGVSQTPSNKVTEKGKYVELRCDPISGHTALYWYRQSLGQGPEFLIYFQGTGAADDSGLPNDRFFAVRPEGSVSTLKIQRTERGDSAVYLCASGGSGANVLTFGAGSRLTVL.

The V and J genes are TRBV7-2 and TRBJ2-7; unclear D gene. Trimming removed 0 bases at V and 2 bases at J, with 8 bases between. The CDR3 covers 14 residues. The germline V gene has CDR1 SGHTA and CDR2 FQGNSA. CDR3 nucleotide sequence: TGTGCCAGCAGCTTAGCTTTCGGCCCCTACGAGCAGTACTTC. It is translated as CASSLAFGPYEQYF.

This chain joins TRBV5-1 and TRBJ2-1; 11 bases align to TRBD1. V was pared by 1 base and J by 3 bases, with 3 bases of the junction left unmatched. This CDR3 comprises 16 residues. The germline CDR1 and CDR2 sequences are SGHRS and YFSETQ. CDR3 region: CASSLRDRGNYNEQFF. Here the CDR3 DNA reads TGCGCCAGCAGCTTGCGGGACAGGGGGAACTACAATGAGCAGTTCTTC.

This chain uses TRBV18 with TRBJ2-7, with 9 bases fitting TRBD1. The CDR3 spans 14 residues. Trimming at V came to 3 bases and at J to 7 bases, leaving 7 bases not matched to a gene. The V gene's germline CDR1 is KGHSH and CDR2 LQKENI. CDR3 DNA: TGTGCCAGCTCACCTTCGCGACAGGGGGGAGAGCAGTACTTC. It translates to CASSPSRQGGEQYF.

The rearrangement joins TRBV5-4 to TRBJ1-1, with D possibly TRBD1 on 6 matching bases. The CDR3 loop spans 18 amino acids. Germline-derived CDR1 and CDR2 are SGHNT and YYREEE (reference sequence). The germline V and J ends were trimmed by 3 bases and 5 bases, with 26 bases remaining between them. In nucleotides, the CDR3 is TGTGCCAGCAGCTCATGGCCTTGGGGGCAGGCTGGGGTGACTGAAGCTTTCTTT. As protein: CASSSWPWGQAGVTEAFF.

The chain joins TRBV6-6 to TRBJ1-5; no reliable D call. Germline loops: CDR1 MNHNY, CDR2 SVGAGI (reference sequence). The V end was cut by 0 bases, the J end by 4 bases, with 7 bases between. The CDR3 is made up of 14 amino acids. This CDR3 reads CASSYSIGNQPQHF. The CDR3 nucleotides are TGTGCCAGCAGTTACTCGATTGGGAATCAGCCCCAGCATTTT.

The chain combines TRBV11-3 with TRBJ1-2; TRBD1 agrees at 11 bases. The CDR3 consists of 13 residues. Trimming cost V 4 bases and J 7 bases; bases outside gene matches: 2. CDR1 is SGHNT, CDR2 YENEEA, per germline. Here the CDR3 DNA reads TGTGCCAGCAGCTGGACAGGGGGCGGTGGCTACACCTTC. Its protein is CASSWTGGGGYTF.

The CDR3 DNA reads as TGTGCCAGCAGCAGGACGACAGCTTACGAGCAGTACTTC. Protein: CASSRTTAYEQYF. This chain uses TRBV6-5 with TRBJ2-7, with D possibly matching TRBD1 (5 bases). Germline CDR1 and CDR2: MNHEY and SVGAGI. Trimming removed 6 bases from V and 4 bases from J, with 13 bases in between. CDR3 length: 13 amino acids.

CDR3 protein: CASSPGSSFPGYTF. The DNA for the CDR3 is TGCGCCAGCAGCCCCGGGTCCTCTTTTCCCGGCTACACCTTC. The genes are TRBV4-1 and TRBJ1-2; D gene ambiguous. The CDR3 extends over 14 amino acids. In germline, CDR1 is MGHRA, CDR2 YSYEKL. The V and J ends lost 4 bases and 8 bases respectively, with 17 bases between them.

V is TRBV19 and J is TRBJ2-1; D is undetermined. The CDR3 has 15 amino acids. The germline gives CDR1 LNHDA, CDR2 SQIVND (reference sequence). V shed 3 bases and J shed 0 bases, with 9 bases lying between them. This chain's CDR3 is CASSMDQTSYNEQFF. In DNA form, the CDR3 reads TGTGCCAGTAGTATGGACCAGACCTCCTACAATGAGCAGTTCTTC.

V usage is TRBV4-3 and J usage is TRBJ1-1, with a weak D call TRBD1 (6 bases). This CDR3 is built from 15 residues. CDR1 and CDR2 from the germline V gene are LGHNA and YSLEER. V was shortened by 0 bases and J by 6 bases, with 14 bases between the two germline ends. This CDR3 is CASSQEEGGIAEAFF. Here the CDR3 DNA reads TGCGCCAGCAGCCAAGAGGAAGGGGGAATCGCTGAAGCTTTCTTT.

This chain connects TRBV11-1 to TRBJ1-2; no clear D gene. V dropped 0 bases and J dropped 2 bases, with 10 bases sitting between them. The CDR3 has 15 residues. Germline V gene data show CDR1 as SGHAT and CDR2 as FQDESV (reference sequence). DNA for the CDR3: TGTGCCAGCAGCTTAGCGGTCGGAGGGAACTATGGCTACACCTTC. Translation: CASSLAVGGNYGYTF.

The CDR3 region has the DNA TGTGCCACCTCTTCGTCCTACGAGCAGTACTTC. It specifies CATSSSYEQYF. The rearrangement links TRBV2 to TRBJ2-7; unclear D gene. Germline lookup yields CDR1 SNHLY and CDR2 FYNNEI. Trimming took 10 bases from V and 1 from J, leaving 8 bases between them. This CDR3 spans 11 amino acids.

This rearrangement joins TRBV25-1 to TRBJ2-7; D unclear. Germline V gives CDR1 MGHDK, CDR2 SYGVNS. CDR3 length: 14 residues. V shed 4 bases and J shed 1 base, with 11 bases lying between them. The CDR3 DNA reads TGTGCCAGCAGTGCCCAGGTGGGTTCCTACGAGCAGTACTTC. Residues: CASSAQVGSYEQYF.

The J gene is TRBJ1-1, the V gene TRBV20-1; D gene uncertain. Germline V lookup: CDR1 DFQATT, CDR2 SNEGSKA (reference sequence). This CDR3 spans 11 amino acids. The V and J ends lost 5 bases and 0 bases respectively, with 4 bases between them. The CDR3 spells CSAWLNTEAFF. The CDR3 coding sequence is TGCAGTGCTTGGCTGAACACTGAAGCTTTCTTT.

The gene calls are TRBV7-8 and TRBJ2-7; D tentatively reads TRBD1 or TRBD2 (5 bases each). CDR1 is SGHVS and CDR2 is FQNEAQ in the germline V gene. This CDR3 comprises 14 residues. Trimming shortened V by 5 bases and J by 6 bases, and 17 bases separated the two germline ends. CDR3 nucleotides: TGTGCCAGCAGCCCGGACCAGGGAGCGTCCGAGCAGTACTTC. Its protein is CASSPDQGASEQYF. The variable domain in full, with the rest retrieved from reference TRBV7-8 and TRBJ2-7, is GAGVSQSPRYKVAKRGQDVALRCDPISGHVSLFWYQQALGQGPEFLTYFQNEAQLDKSGLPSDRFFAERPEGSVSTLKIQRTQQEDSAVYLCASSPDQGASEQYFGPGTRLTVT.

The chain combines TRBV28 with TRBJ1-4, with a tentative D call TRBD1 (5 bases). The V end was cut by 6 bases, the J end by 0 bases, with 17 bases between. Germline V CDR1 and CDR2: MDHEN, SYDVKM. CDR3 length: 17 residues. CDR3 bases: TGTGCCAGCAGCCGCCCCCGGATGACAGCAACTAATGAAAAACTGTTTTTT. Amino acid sequence: CASSRPRMTATNEKLFF.

This clone was recorded once. The chain couples TRBV2 to TRBJ1-4, with a possible D match to TRBD1 (6 bases). From germline, CDR1 is SNHLY and CDR2 FYNNEI. The CDR3 consists of 14 residues. V was cut by 5 bases and J by 5 bases, with 12 bases left in between. Written as DNA, the CDR3 is TGTGCCAGCAGTCCGGGACACCAGAATGAAAAACTGTTTTTT. Translated, it gives CASSPGHQNEKLFF.

The J gene is TRBJ2-2, the V gene TRBV4-3; weak D call: TRBD2 (7 bases). CDR1 and CDR2 from the germline V gene are LGHNA and YSLEER. Trimming removed 1 base from V and 5 bases from J, with 20 bases in between. CDR3 length: 18 residues. CDR3 bases: TGCGCCAGCAGCCAAGTCGGAAGGGGGGGGAGCGGGACCGGGGAGCTGTTTTTT. This sequence encodes CASSQVGRGGSGTGELFF.

The sample holds a few counts of this clone. The chain links TRBV19 to TRBJ1-2, with 7 bases matching TRBD1. This CDR3 is built from 16 residues. Germline V lookup: CDR1 LNHDA, CDR2 SQIVND (reference sequence). The V segment lost 1 base and the J segment 4 bases; nucleotides outside the gene matches: 9. The DNA for the CDR3 is TGTGCCAGTAGTATAGGTCGGACAGGTTCGAGCTATGGCTACACCTTC. Translation gives CASSIGRTGSSYGYTF.

This clone was counted a single time. J is TRBJ2-7 and V is TRBV11-1, with D unclear. Trimming cost V 5 bases and J 4 bases, with 12 bases left between them. Germline V gene sequence: CDR1 SGHAT, CDR2 FQDESV (reference sequence). The CDR3 covers 13 residues. The CDR3 coding sequence is TGTGCCAGCAGCCGAACGTCCCTTTACGAGCAGTACTTC. Protein sequence: CASSRTSLYEQYF. Complete variable domain (other parts from reference TRBV11-1 and TRBJ2-7): EAEVAQSPRYKITEKSQAVAFWCDPISGHATLYWYRQILGQGPELLVQFQDESVVDDSQLPKDRFSAERLKGVDSTLKIQPAELGDSAMYLCASSRTSLYEQYFGPGTRLTVT.

This clone was seen just once. CDR3 DNA: TGTGCCAGCAGCCAATTCGCAGGGGAGGGGGCTGAGACCCAGTACTTC. Protein: CASSQFAGEGAETQYF. The rearrangement joins TRBV14 to TRBJ2-5, with D perhaps being TRBD1 or TRBD2 (7 bases each). CDR1 is SGHDN and CDR2 is FVKESK in the germline V gene. V gave up 2 bases and J gave up 5 bases, with 18 bases separating them. The CDR3 totals 16 residues.

V and J are TRBV2 and TRBJ1-2; D gene ambiguous. Trimming took off 2 bases at V and 3 bases at J, with 7 bases between the two ends. Germline assignment: CDR1 SNHLY and CDR2 FYNNEI. CDR3 length: 13 amino acids. In DNA, the CDR3 is TGTGCCAGCAGTGAAAGGGAGGACTATGGCTACACCTTC. Protein sequence: CASSEREDYGYTF.

The chain recombines TRBV9 with TRBJ2-1, with D tentatively TRBD2 (5 bases). Germline lookup yields CDR1 SGDLS and CDR2 YYNGEE. This CDR3 contains 17 residues. Trimming took off 4 bases at V and 7 bases at J, with 24 bases between the two ends. The CDR3 protein is CASSPRGLGVLTNEQFF. The CDR3 DNA reads as TGTGCCAGCAGCCCTAGAGGGCTGGGAGTCCTAACGAATGAGCAGTTCTTC.

V is TRBV7-8 and J is TRBJ2-5, with D hard to call. Germline V gene sequence: CDR1 SGHVS, CDR2 FQNEAQ. Trimming took off 5 bases at V and 3 bases at J, with 13 bases between the two ends. This CDR3 has 14 amino acids. The CDR3 coding sequence is TGTGCCAGCAGCCCCCGAGAGGTTAAAGAGACCCAGTACTTC. Translated: CASSPREVKETQYF.

The rearrangement joins TRBV27 to TRBJ2-3, with unresolved D. CDR1 is MNHEY and CDR2 is SMNVEV in the germline V gene (reference sequence). V lost 2 bases and J lost 5, with 14 bases in between. The CDR3 sequence is 15 residues long. The CDR3 sequence: CASSLIWLPGDTQYF. CDR3 coding DNA: TGTGCCAGCAGTTTAATATGGTTACCGGGAGATACGCAGTATTTT.